This TCR beta chain came from a study of blood T cell repertoires in COVID-19. Whole-study context: Italy, Spain and the United States were the sources of the convalescent and acute COVID-19 samples. In each case, the material was cDNA or gDNA derived from T cells, B-cell-depleted T cells, or PBMCs.

Per the study methods: Reference gene primer amplification gave estimated nucleated cell counts. Method: immunoSEQ multiplex PCR; TCRdb's copy keeps in-frame clones and lacks some. V and J calls and clone size follow that table, whereas D and trimming were derived from the DNA. Altogether 210,000 or so clones are present, 80% to 85% being singletons, with the ten largest covering around 5.1%. The J segment lost 4 bases and the V segment lost 6 bases, leaving 10 bases of the junction unmatched. The germline V gene encodes CDR1 SGHTA and CDR2 FQGNSA. This CDR3 is 16 amino acids long. The sequenced sample consisted of peripheral blood. This chain connects TRBV7-2 to TRBJ2-3; 10 bases fit TRBD2. The sequence was collected from a human donor in a cohort sampled during active COVID-19. The CDR3 bases are TGTGCCAGCAGATATAGTTGGACTAGCGGACCAGATACGCAGTATTTT. This encodes CASRYSWTSGPDTQYF.